In this sample, the clone carrying this T cell receptor (beta chain) turned up a few times. TCRdb re-derived calls from the RT-PCR reads in MiXCR, one entry per CDR3 protein. In the table there are about 700,000 distinct CDR3 sequences, 14% of which are singletons. V shed 6 bases and J shed 1 base, with 17 bases lying between them. From germline, CDR1 is DFQATT and CDR2 SNEGSKA (reference sequence). This CDR3 has 15 residues. This chain connects TRBV20-1 to TRBJ2-3; D is possibly TRBD1 or TRBD2 (5 bases each). The TCR originated in a female donor in good health, serving as a healthy control. Sequencing input: memory CD4+ T cells from blood. The CDR3 DNA reads as TGCAGTGCGGCCGGGACCCTGAGGGGCACAGATACGCAGTATTTT. Translation gives CSAAGTLRGTDTQYF.